This T cell receptor (beta chain) was profiled in a study of cytomegalovirus exposure and HLA in healthy donors. Use of 60 Vbeta and 13 Jbeta primers characterized the PCR. Only in-frame clones appear in the TCRdb table, and some are missing; sequencing was by immunoSEQ multiplex PCR. The data contain about 87,000 clones, more than 75% of them singletons. Broader study findings: In a later analysis, HLA-associated beta chains showed higher expansion and lower generation probabilities than comparable chains.

About this clone: The antigen remains undetermined.

The V gene's germline CDR1 is SGHNT and CDR2 YYREEE (reference sequence). Unmatched junction bases numbered 4, after V lost 4 bases and J lost 2 bases. The CDR3 extends over 16 amino acids. The chain carries TRBV5-4 and TRBJ2-4, with 12 bases aligning to TRBD2. Sequencing was performed on PBMCs. This sequence originates from a woman between 40 and 50 years old in good health and CMV-seronegative. The CDR3 loop is CASSLAGGLTKNIQYF. The CDR3 coding sequence is TGTGCCAGCAGCCTAGCGGGGGGGCTTACCAAAAACATTCAGTACTTC.